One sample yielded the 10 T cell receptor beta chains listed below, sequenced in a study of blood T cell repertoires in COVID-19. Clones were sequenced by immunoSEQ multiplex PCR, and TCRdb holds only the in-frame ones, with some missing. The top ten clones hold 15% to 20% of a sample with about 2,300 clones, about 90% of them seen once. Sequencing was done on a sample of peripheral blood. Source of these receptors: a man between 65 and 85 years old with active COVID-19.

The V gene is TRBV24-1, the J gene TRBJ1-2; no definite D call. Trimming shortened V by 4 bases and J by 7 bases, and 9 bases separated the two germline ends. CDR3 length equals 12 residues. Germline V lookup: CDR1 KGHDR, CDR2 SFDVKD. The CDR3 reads CATSDLRGGYTF. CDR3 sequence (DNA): TGTGCCACCAGTGACCTGCGGGGTGGCTACACCTTC.

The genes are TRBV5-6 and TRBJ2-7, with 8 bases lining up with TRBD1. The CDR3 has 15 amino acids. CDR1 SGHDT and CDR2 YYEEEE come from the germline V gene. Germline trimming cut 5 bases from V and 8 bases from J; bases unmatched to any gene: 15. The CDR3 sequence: CASSYRDRRAMKQYF. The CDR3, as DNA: TGTGCCAGCAGTTACCGGGACAGGCGTGCTATGAAGCAGTACTTC. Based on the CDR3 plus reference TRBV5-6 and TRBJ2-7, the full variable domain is DAGVTQSPTHLIKTRGQQVTLRCSPKSGHDTVSWYQQALGQGPQFIFQYYEEEERQRGNFPDRFSGHQFPNYSSELNVNALLLGDSALYLCASSYRDRRAMKQYFGPGTRLTVT.

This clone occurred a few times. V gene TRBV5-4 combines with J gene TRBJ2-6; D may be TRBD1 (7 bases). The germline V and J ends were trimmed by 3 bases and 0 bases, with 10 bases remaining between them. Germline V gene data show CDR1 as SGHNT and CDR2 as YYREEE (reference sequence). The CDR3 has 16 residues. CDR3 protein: CASSWGDSSGANVLTF. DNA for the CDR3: TGTGCCAGCAGCTGGGGGGACAGCTCTGGGGCCAACGTCCTGACTTTC. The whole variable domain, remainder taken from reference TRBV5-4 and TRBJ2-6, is ETGVTQSPTHLIKTRGQQVTLRCSSQSGHNTVSWYQQALGQGPQFIFQYYREEENGRGNFPPRFSGLQFPNYSSELNVNALELDDSALYLCASSWGDSSGANVLTFGAGSRLTVL.

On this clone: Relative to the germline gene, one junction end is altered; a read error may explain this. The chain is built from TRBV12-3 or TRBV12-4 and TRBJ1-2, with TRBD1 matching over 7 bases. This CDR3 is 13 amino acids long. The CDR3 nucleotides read TGTGCCAGCAGCTTAGACAGGGACTATGGCTACACCTTC. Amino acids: CASSLDRDYGYTF.

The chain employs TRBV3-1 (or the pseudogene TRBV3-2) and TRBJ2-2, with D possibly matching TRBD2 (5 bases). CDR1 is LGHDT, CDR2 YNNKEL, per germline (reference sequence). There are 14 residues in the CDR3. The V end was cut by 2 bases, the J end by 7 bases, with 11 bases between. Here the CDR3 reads CASSQRRGFGELFF. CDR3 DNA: TGTGCCAGCAGCCAACGACGCGGGTTCGGGGAGCTGTTTTTT.

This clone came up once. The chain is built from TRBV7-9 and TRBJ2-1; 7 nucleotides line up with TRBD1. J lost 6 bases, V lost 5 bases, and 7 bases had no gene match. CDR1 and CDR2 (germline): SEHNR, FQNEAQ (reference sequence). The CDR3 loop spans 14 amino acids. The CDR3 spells CASSLTGLRNEQFF. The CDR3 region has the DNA TGTGCCAGCAGCCTGACAGGGTTGCGCAATGAGCAGTTCTTC.

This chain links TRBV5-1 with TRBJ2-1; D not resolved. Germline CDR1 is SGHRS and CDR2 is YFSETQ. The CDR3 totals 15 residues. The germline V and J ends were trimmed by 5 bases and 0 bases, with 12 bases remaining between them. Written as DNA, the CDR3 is TGCGCCAGCAGTCCTCGAGTTAGCTCCTACAATGAGCAGTTCTTC. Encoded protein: CASSPRVSSYNEQFF.

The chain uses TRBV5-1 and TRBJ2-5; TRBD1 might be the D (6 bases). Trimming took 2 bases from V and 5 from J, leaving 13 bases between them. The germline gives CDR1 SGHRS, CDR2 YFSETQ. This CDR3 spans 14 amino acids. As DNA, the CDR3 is TGCGCCAGCAGCTTACAGGGCCCTGGGGAGACCCAGTACTTC. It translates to CASSLQGPGETQYF.

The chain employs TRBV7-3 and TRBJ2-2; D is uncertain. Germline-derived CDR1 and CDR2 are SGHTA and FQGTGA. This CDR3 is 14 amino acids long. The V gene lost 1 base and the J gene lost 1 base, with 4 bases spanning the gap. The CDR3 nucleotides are TGTGCCAGCAGCTTAAGGCAGAACACCGGGGAGCTGTTTTTT. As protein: CASSLRQNTGELFF.

The CDR3 reads CASSLMRWGQTNTGELFF. CDR3 nucleotide sequence: TGTGCCAGCAGCTTAATGCGGTGGGGACAGACGAACACCGGGGAGCTGTTTTTT. The chain joins TRBV11-3 to TRBJ2-2; TRBD1 agrees at 7 bases. Per the germline V gene, CDR1 is SGHNT and CDR2 is YENEEA. The CDR3 extends over 18 amino acids. V lost 2 bases, J lost 0 bases, and 9 bases stayed unmatched.